Each of the 3 T cell receptor beta chains below was sequenced from the same sample in a study of OX40 agonist ivuxolimab in advanced cancers. Clones were read by immunoSEQ multiplex PCR, and TCRdb kept only the in-frame ones, dropping some. The sample records 30,000 to 40,000 clones, roughly nine tenths being singletons. Specimen: CD4+ or CD8+ T cells sorted from blood, collected in a trial of the OX40 agonist ivuxolimab. These receptors originate from an adult with an advanced solid tumor such as melanoma, head and neck, liver or kidney cancer.

The chain has TRBV4-1 and TRBJ1-5, with D perhaps TRBD1 (5 bases). This CDR3 is built from 16 residues. V lost 0 bases and J 0 bases, leaving 9 bases between the germline ends. CDR1 and CDR2 from the germline V gene are MGHRA and YSYEKL. The CDR3: CASSQDRGYSNQPQHF. The CDR3 DNA sequence: TGCGCCAGCAGCCAAGATAGGGGTTATAGCAATCAGCCCCAGCATTTT.

The J gene is TRBJ2-1, the V gene TRBV28; D uncertain. Germline-derived CDR1 and CDR2 are MDHEN and SYDVKM. Trimming took 10 bases from V and 3 from J, leaving 10 bases between them. The CDR3 is 12 residues long. The CDR3 is CATSTNYNEQFF. CDR3 in DNA: TGTGCCACCTCTACAAACTACAATGAGCAGTTCTTC.

V is TRBV29-1 and J is TRBJ2-1; 10 bases align to TRBD2. From germline, CDR1 is SQVTM and CDR2 ANQGSEA. The CDR3 totals 16 residues. The J segment lost 3 bases and the V segment lost 2 bases, leaving 7 bases of the junction unmatched. The CDR3 is CSVETQLAGIYNEQFF. The CDR3 DNA sequence: TGCAGCGTTGAAACACAACTAGCGGGGATCTACAATGAGCAGTTCTTC.